The source of this TCR beta chain is a study of blood T cell repertoires in COVID-19 (dated by TCRdb to the early 2020s). In the study overall: Samples from collaborators originated in the United States, Italy and Spain and spanned both the acute and convalescent phases of COVID-19. The material from the prospective study consisted of cDNA or gDNA derived from T cells, B-cell-depleted T cells, or PBMCs. The dataset comprised deeply sampled blood TCRbeta repertoires from subjects exposed to, actively infected with, or recovered from COVID-19. The repertoires were released in a freely available public database intended as a resource for research on the immune response to SARS-CoV-2. Samples came from the ongoing ImmuneRACE study (first 160 participants) plus 1,254 subjects from 6 global collaborators. Nearly every sample came with metadata listing a de-identified subject ID, COVID-19 status, age in years and sex. Where available, HLA class I and class II types were taken from metadata supplied by the sample provider and were not determined by assay-based typing.

In Seattle, one collaborating source enrolled patients while the infection was active and tracked those patients longitudinally over the course of disease. Collaborating institutions collected whole blood in K2EDTA tubes following their own protocols. For TCRbeta analysis, collaborator samples were shipped as frozen whole blood, as isolated PBMCs, or as DNA extracted from either sample type. As to this clone: What this receptor recognizes is not known. No quality values exist for individual bases; no much larger clone is one base distant.

TCRbeta CDR3 regions were amplified from genomic DNA by means of the immunoSEQ Assay, a bias-controlled multiplex PCR. Per the authors' processing: The number of nucleated cells in each sample was estimated by amplification of reference gene primers within the assay. To quantify the absolute abundance of each unique TCRbeta CDR3 rearrangement, sequence reads were collapsed and filtered. For each sample, productive Simpson clonality was calculated as the square root of Simpson's diversity index across productive rearrangements. TCRdb limited this immuneACCESS table to in-frame rearrangements with V and J called. A share of clones is missing; checked studies link under half to unresolved V genes, and the rest is unexplained. V, J and clone size are those of that table, while D and trimming were read from the DNA. The sample data list fewer than 200,000 clones, and around 83% of these were observed just once. Together, the top ten hold under 6.5% of the sample.

Results and caveats for the whole study, not just this receptor: The amount of clinical and demographic metadata varied by source and participant and was provided uncurated.

Source material: peripheral blood. This sequence originates from a woman between 50 and 59 years old with COVID-19, enrolled during active disease.

The CDR3 region reads CASSDGTAVYEQYF. The base sequence is TGTGCCAGCTCAGATGGGACAGCCGTCTACGAGCAGTACTTC. The chain is assembled from TRBV18 and TRBJ2-7; 7 central nucleotides agree with TRBD1. V trim: 5 bases; J trim: 3 bases; unmatched bases: 7. CDR1 and CDR2 are drawn from the germline V gene: KGHSH, LQKENI. The CDR3 goes from the cysteine to the phenylalanine over 14 residues. The kept DNA is CDR3 alone, 42 bases in frame from the first base.